Presented here are 10 T cell receptor beta chains from one specimen sequenced in a study of identical twins. One entry per CDR3 protein, called by TCRdb with MiXCR from the 5' RACE reads. The sample consists of 650,000 to 750,000 distinct CDR3 sequences, approximately 22% of them appearing once. The same data also went into a second study, on T cells expressing NK-cell markers.

Sequences were obtained from PBMCs. Receptors originate from a woman under 30 in good health.

V is TRBV6-1 and J is TRBJ1-4; possible D gene TRBD1, 6 bases. There are 13 residues in the CDR3. V lost 6 bases and J lost 2, with 7 bases in between. CDR1 and CDR2 from the germline V gene are MNHNS and SASEGT. CDR3 sequence (DNA): TGTGCCAGCAGGGACAGCACTAATGAAAAACTGTTTTTT. Amino acid sequence: CASRDSTNEKLFF.

This clonotype was recorded many times. This chain links TRBV20-1 with TRBJ2-7, with no clear D. The CDR3 is made up of 13 amino acids. CDR1 is DFQATT and CDR2 is SNEGSKA in the germline V gene (reference sequence). Trimming stripped 6 bases from V and 3 bases from J, with 15 bases between. The CDR3 nucleotides are TGCAGTGCCCCCCCGCCAGGCCGCTACGAGCAGTACTTC. It codes for CSAPPPGRYEQYF.

This rearrangement joins TRBV20-1 to TRBJ2-3; possible D gene TRBD1, 5 bases. CDR1 is DFQATT, CDR2 SNEGSKA, per germline (reference sequence). This CDR3 is 11 amino acids long. The ends were cut back, 8 bases at V and 5 bases at J, with 11 bases in the middle. The DNA of the CDR3 is TGCAGTCCTCAGGGCGAAGATACGCAGTATTTT. This gives the protein CSPQGEDTQYF.

This rearrangement joins TRBV7-9 to TRBJ2-7, with D perhaps matching TRBD2 (6 bases). Germline V CDR1 and CDR2: SEHNR, FQNEAQ (reference sequence). The CDR3 is 11 amino acids. V was cut by 8 bases and J by 4 bases, with 9 bases left in between. CDR3 sequence (DNA): TGTGCCAGCGAGGAGGGATACGAGCAGTACTTC. Protein product: CASEEGYEQYF.

This clonotype was seen a handful of times. CDR3 sequence reads: CSAREAASGRADTQYF. CDR3 in DNA: TGCAGTGCTAGAGAGGCGGCTAGCGGGAGGGCGGATACGCAGTATTTT. V and J are TRBV20-1 and TRBJ2-3; 12 bases agree with TRBD2. Unmatched junction bases numbered 7, after V lost 0 bases and J lost 6 bases. Germline values: CDR1 DFQATT, CDR2 SNEGSKA (reference sequence). This CDR3 is built from 16 residues.

The table lists this clonotype with a few counts. The V call is TRBV5-6, the J call TRBJ2-2; D uncertain. This CDR3 comprises 16 residues. Deletions cut 1 base from V and 6 bases from J, with 16 bases between. Germline assignment: CDR1 SGHDT and CDR2 YYEEEE. For the CDR3, the DNA is TGTGCCAGCAGCTTGCTGGACCTCACATCGGCCGGGGAGCTGTTTTTT. It yields the protein CASSLLDLTSAGELFF. The full variable domain, its missing parts supplied by reference TRBV5-6 and TRBJ2-2, is DAGVTQSPTHLIKTRGQQVTLRCSPKSGHDTVSWYQQALGQGPQFIFQYYEEEERQRGNFPDRFSGHQFPNYSSELNVNALLLGDSALYLCASSLLDLTSAGELFFGEGSRLTVL.

This clonotype was counted a few times. The chain uses TRBV10-3 and TRBJ2-7, with D possibly being TRBD1 (5 bases). Germline V lookup: CDR1 ENHRY, CDR2 SYGVKD. CDR3 length equals 15 residues. V was shortened by 0 bases and J by 6 bases, with 15 bases between the two germline ends. This CDR3 is CAISESIGREGEQYF. The CDR3 coding sequence is TGTGCCATCAGTGAGTCGATAGGCAGGGAAGGCGAGCAGTACTTC.

The sample holds a few counts of this clonotype. The CDR3 spells CSARDNARLNTEAFF. The CDR3, as DNA: TGCAGTGCTAGAGATAACGCCCGTTTGAACACTGAAGCTTTCTTT. The rearrangement joins TRBV20-1 to TRBJ1-1; D ambiguous. With 0 bases removed from V and 0 bases from J, the gap between germline ends came to 11 bases. Germline values: CDR1 DFQATT, CDR2 SNEGSKA (reference sequence). This CDR3 has 15 amino acids.

The chain combines TRBV6-2 or TRBV6-3 with TRBJ2-2; 9 nucleotides align to TRBD1. Germline V CDR1 and CDR2: MNHEY, SVGEGT. V trimming: 6 bases; J trimming: 3 bases; junction bases outside the gene matches: 20. The CDR3 length is 20 residues. CDR3 nucleotides: TGTGCCAGCAGCCCCCAAATCATACAGGGGGCGTATGATGACACCGGGGAGCTGTTTTTT. It translates to CASSPQIIQGAYDDTGELFF.

This clonotype was seen a handful of times. The gene calls are TRBV24-1 and TRBJ1-1, with no clear D. V shed 3 bases and J shed 9 bases, with 13 bases lying between them. The germline CDR1 and CDR2 sequences are KGHDR and SFDVKD. This CDR3 has 13 amino acids. Here the CDR3 DNA reads TGTGCCACCAGTGATCTCCGCGGAGGGAAAGCTTTCTTT. Translated, it gives CATSDLRGGKAFF.